The clone carrying this T cell receptor (beta chain) was observed at least ten times. What it binds is not known. These data come from a study of neurological immune-mediated disorders. The team produced cDNA through 5'RACE using 10-nucleotide random UMIs. Each CDR3 protein gets one entry after TCRdb re-called the 5' RACE reads with MiXCR. This table holds 55,000 to 65,000 distinct CDR3 sequences, roughly an eighth found once. Broader study findings: Expansion of TCR clones was greatest in HTLV-1-associated myelopathy and smallest in multiple sclerosis, where it fell below that of healthy controls.

The unsorted libraries were prepared from 2 million PBMCs (stored at -80 C). This TCR derives from a woman aged 60-75 years with HTLV-1-associated myelopathy (HAM/TSP). The sample taken for sequencing was PBMCs.

CDR3 nucleotide sequence: TGTGCCAGCAGCTTGGCACGGTCCCTGCGTGGGGAGACCCAGTACTTC. Its protein product is CASSLARSLRGETQYF. The V gene is TRBV11-2, the J gene TRBJ2-5; D uncertain. The CDR3 spans 16 residues. Trimming removed 3 bases at V and 5 bases at J, with 19 bases between. The germline V gene encodes CDR1 SGHAT and CDR2 FQNNGV. Based on the CDR3 plus reference TRBV11-2 and TRBJ2-5, the full variable domain is EAGVAQSPRYKIIEKRQSVAFWCNPISGHATLYWYQQILGQGPKLLIQFQNNGVVDDSQLPKDRFSAERLKGVDSTLKIQPAKLEDSAVYLCASSLARSLRGETQYFGPGTRLLVL.